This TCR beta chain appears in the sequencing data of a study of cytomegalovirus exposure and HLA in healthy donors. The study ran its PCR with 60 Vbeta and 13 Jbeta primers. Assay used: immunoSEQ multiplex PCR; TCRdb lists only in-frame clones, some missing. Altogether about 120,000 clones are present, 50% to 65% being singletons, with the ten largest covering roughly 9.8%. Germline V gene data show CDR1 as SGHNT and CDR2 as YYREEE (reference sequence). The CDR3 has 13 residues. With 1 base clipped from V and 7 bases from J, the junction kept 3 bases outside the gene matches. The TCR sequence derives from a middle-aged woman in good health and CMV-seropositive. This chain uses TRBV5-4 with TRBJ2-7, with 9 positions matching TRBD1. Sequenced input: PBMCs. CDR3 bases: TGTGCCAGCAGCTTGAGTGGGACAGGGGAGCAGTACTTC. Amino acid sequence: CASSLSGTGEQYF.